These T cell receptor beta chains were read from a single sample in a study of Ad26.COV2.S vaccination and SARS-CoV-2 variants. Profiling relied on immunoSEQ multiplex PCR, and the TCRdb table lists in-frame clones only, not all of them. The sample yields 300,000 to 400,000 clones, approximately 80% seen once. The sample consisted of peripheral blood, taken in a trial of Ad26.COV2.S vaccine versus placebo. The receptors derive from a person between 18 and 65 years old who received the Ad26.COV2.S COVID-19 vaccine or a placebo. Each CDR3 is given without its conserved first and last residue. Clone size is shown for a subset of rows, as once, few, many or a class of expanded clone.

clone_size	v_call	j_call	cdr3_aa
-	TRBV19	TRBJ1-1	ASSIDRAAIEAF
-	TRBV9	TRBJ1-3	ASSSQGNSGNTIY
-	TRBV6-5	TRBJ2-5	ASTQNGRETQY
-	TRBV19	TRBJ1-1	ASTSSGGKTLNTEAF
-	TRBV28	TRBJ1-2	ASRSGQGARGYT
few	TRBV5-1	TRBJ1-6	ASSLDGTGVNSPLH
-	TRBV5-6	TRBJ1-2	ASSPPSGVGYT
-	TRBV4-2	TRBJ1-1	ASSQEGKTEAF
-	TRBV5-1	TRBJ2-1	ASSFLAGGPTDNEQF
-	TRBV29-1	TRBJ2-3	SVEVPPSDTDTQY
once	TRBV5-1	TRBJ2-7	ASSSTSGAYEQY
-	TRBV5-1	TRBJ1-2	ASSLVRGANYGYT
-	TRBV6-5	TRBJ1-5	ASSLTQKNQPQH